The 11 T cell receptor beta chains listed next were all sequenced from one sample in a study of T cell responses to AZD1222 COVID-19 vaccine. The protocol was immunoSEQ multiplex PCR, while the TCRdb copy is restricted to in-frame clones and leaves out a portion. The table has 110,000 to 150,000 clones, around 88% seen once. Here the sequenced sample was peripheral blood, taken on day 0 of AZD1222 vaccination. All receptors derive from an adult in good health.

V usage is TRBV2 and J usage is TRBJ1-4; D might be TRBD1 (5 bases). This CDR3 contains 17 residues. Between the trimmed V and J ends, which lost 7 bases and 0 bases, there was a span of 18 bases. Germline CDR1 is SNHLY and CDR2 is FYNNEI. In DNA form, the CDR3 reads TGTGCCAGCAAAGCCCGACAGATATTGACAACTAATGAAAAACTGTTTTTT. Translating it yields CASKARQILTTNEKLFF.

The gene calls are TRBV11-2 and TRBJ2-4; 9 bases agree with TRBD2. The CDR3 totals 18 residues. Germline loops: CDR1 SGHAT, CDR2 FQNNGV. The ends lost 1 base at V and 0 bases at J; junction bases unmatched: 7. The chain's CDR3 is CASSLVLAGTGAKNIQYF. DNA for the CDR3: TGTGCCAGCAGCTTAGTTCTAGCGGGGACTGGAGCCAAAAACATTCAGTACTTC.

This sequence joins TRBV24-1 and TRBJ1-4, with unresolved D. V was cut by 1 base and J by 5 bases, with 22 bases left in between. Germline CDR1 and CDR2: KGHDR and SFDVKD. The CDR3 is 19 amino acids. CDR3 coding DNA: TGTGCCACCAGTGATTTATACCCCCTAGGAGCGGATCTCAATGAAAAACTGTTTTTT. As protein: CATSDLYPLGADLNEKLFF.

The rearrangement joins TRBV4-2 to TRBJ2-1; 9 positions agree with TRBD2. CDR1 and CDR2 (germline): LGHNA, YNFKEQ. Germline trimming cut 0 bases from V and 9 bases from J; bases unmatched to any gene: 12. The CDR3 loop spans 17 amino acids. CDR3 nucleotide sequence: TGTGCCAGCAGCCAAGATTGGCGGGAGGGCCTGTCGAGTGAGCAGTTCTTC. Its translation: CASSQDWREGLSSEQFF.

This sequence joins TRBV30 and TRBJ1-6; tentative D call: TRBD1 (6 bases). Between the trimmed V and J ends, which lost 4 bases and 7 bases, there was a span of 11 bases. The CDR3 consists of 13 residues. Germline V CDR1 and CDR2: GTSNPN, SVGIG (reference sequence). The CDR3 protein is CAWIPGQNSPLHF. The CDR3 DNA reads as TGTGCCTGGATCCCGGGACAAAATTCACCCCTCCACTTT.

The gene calls are TRBV4-2 and TRBJ2-4, with 8 bases aligning to TRBD1. The germline V gene encodes CDR1 LGHNA and CDR2 YNFKEQ. CDR3 length equals 17 residues. Trimming removed 4 bases from V and 3 bases from J; junction bases left unmatched: 11. The CDR3 DNA is TGTGCCAGCAGCCTGGGGACAGGACGAGGGGACAAAAACATTCAGTACTTC. Translated, it gives CASSLGTGRGDKNIQYF.

The V and J genes are TRBV21-1 and TRBJ2-7. TRBV21-1 is a pseudogene locus. The CDR3 covers 15 residues. This chain's CDR3 is CASSILTGRRGEQYF. CDR3 sequence (DNA): TGTGCCAGCAGCATCCTTACCGGACGGAGGGGGGAGCAGTACTTC.

This chain joins TRBV10-3 and TRBJ2-7; D perhaps matches TRBD1 (6 bases). CDR3 size: 14 residues. The V gene's germline CDR1 is ENHRY and CDR2 SYGVKD. V gave up 4 bases and J gave up 4 bases, with 14 bases separating them. The CDR3 nucleotides are TGTGCCATCAGTGTAGACGGGACACAGTACGAGCAGTACTTC. Its protein product is CAISVDGTQYEQYF.

J is TRBJ2-7 and V is TRBV19; D call uncertain. Germline CDR1 is LNHDA and CDR2 is SQIVND (reference sequence). This CDR3 is built from 12 residues. DNA for the CDR3: TGTGCGGACCAGGCAGCAGACTACGAGCAGTACTTC. Translation gives CADQAADYEQYF.

The chain recombines TRBV7-2 with TRBJ1-3; D uncertain. This CDR3 region has 13 residues. From germline, CDR1 is SGHTA and CDR2 FQGNSA. V lost 1 base and J 7 bases, leaving 8 bases between the germline ends. The CDR3 here is CASSLEGWNTIYF. The CDR3 region has the DNA TGTGCCAGCAGCTTAGAAGGCTGGAACACCATATATTTT.

V and J are TRBV11-3 and TRBJ2-2; possibly TRBD1 for D (5 bases). Trimming stripped 1 base from V and 0 bases from J, with 6 bases between. CDR1 and CDR2 from the germline V gene are SGHNT and YENEEA. The CDR3 runs 15 residues. The CDR3 protein is CASSLGGANTGELFF. The CDR3 bases are TGTGCCAGCAGCTTAGGGGGCGCGAACACCGGGGAGCTGTTTTTT.